This T cell receptor beta chain is drawn from a study of sequential checkpoint blockade in melanoma. On the study more broadly: Patients were randomized 1:1 to nivolumab-then-ipilimumab or ipilimumab-then-nivolumab first-line. After both sequences, patients received maintenance nivolumab.

Libraries were prepared by immunoSEQ multiplex PCR; TCRdb keeps only in-frame clonotypes and omits some of them. The sample lists about 11,000 clones, roughly 76% occurring once. Noted treatment: randomized to nivolumab then ipilimumab (arm A) or the reverse (arm B). Live CD3+CD8+ CD19− CD56− cells were sorted from PBMCs. The CDR3 sequence is 15 residues long. Germline lookup yields CDR1 SGDLS and CDR2 YYNGEE. V gave up 4 bases and J gave up 6 bases; unmatched junction bases: 12. The J gene is TRBJ1-2, the V gene TRBV9; 7 bases are a match to TRBD1. This receptor was taken from a human donor with melanoma. This specimen consisted of CD8+ T cells sorted from blood (inferred from file names), obtained from a patient given nivolumab and ipilimumab in sequence. CDR3 sequence: CASSPPGGTAHGYTF. The CDR3 DNA follows: TGTGCCAGCAGCCCCCCTGGGGGGACAGCTCATGGCTACACCTTC.